One and the same sample provided the 14 T cell receptor beta chains below, sequenced in a study of blood T cell repertoires in COVID-19. Sequencing was performed with immunoSEQ multiplex PCR; in TCRdb, only in-frame clones are kept and a portion is missing. The sample yields roughly 68,000 clones, 80% to 85% seen once. Sequencing was done on a sample of peripheral blood. Receptors originate from a human donor in a cohort sampled during active COVID-19.

V and J are TRBV28 and TRBJ2-2; weak D call: TRBD2 (6 bases). Trimming stripped 8 bases from V and 1 base from J, with 17 bases between. The CDR3 runs 16 residues. Germline CDR1 reads MDHEN; CDR2 reads SYDVKM. Here the CDR3 reads CASGDWAGRNTGELFF. CDR3 coding DNA: TGTGCCAGCGGGGACTGGGCGGGACGGAACACCGGGGAGCTGTTTTTT.

This sequence joins TRBV5-6 and TRBJ2-7, with 10 bases aligning to TRBD1. The CDR3 has 17 residues. V dropped 0 bases and J dropped 5; count of bases not matched to a gene: 11. CDR1 is SGHDT and CDR2 is YYEEEE in the germline V gene. The CDR3 loop is CASSLAGMTGGVDEQYF. CDR3 nucleotide sequence: TGTGCCAGCAGCTTGGCCGGGATGACAGGGGGCGTGGACGAGCAGTACTTC.

The rearrangement uses TRBV11-2 and TRBJ2-5; the D gene is possibly TRBD1 (7 bases). Per germline, CDR1 SGHAT and CDR2 FQNNGV. The CDR3 has 16 residues. Between the trimmed V and J ends, which lost 5 bases and 5 bases, there was a span of 21 bases. As DNA, the CDR3 is TGTGCCAGCAGCCCCCAGGGGGGTATGAGTTCGGAGACCCAGTACTTC. This sequence encodes CASSPQGGMSSETQYF.

This rearrangement joins TRBV24-1 to TRBJ1-2; no clear D. Per the germline V gene, CDR1 is KGHDR and CDR2 is SFDVKD. V was clipped by 6 bases and J by 0 bases, with 7 bases between them. There are 13 residues in the CDR3. The CDR3: CATSLSANYGYTF. The CDR3, as DNA: TGTGCCACCAGTCTCTCGGCTAACTATGGCTACACCTTC.

This rearrangement joins TRBV4-1 to TRBJ2-7; no firm D call. V shed 0 bases and J shed 3 bases, with 9 bases lying between them. The CDR3 has 14 residues. The germline CDR1 and CDR2 sequences are MGHRA and YSYEKL. The CDR3 protein is CASSQENRYYEQYF. For the CDR3, the DNA is TGCGCCAGCAGCCAAGAAAACAGATACTACGAGCAGTACTTC.

This clone appeared a few times. This sequence joins TRBV4-1 and TRBJ2-5, with a possible D match to TRBD2 (5 bases). V lost 1 base, J lost 4 bases, and 16 bases lay in between. Germline assignment: CDR1 MGHRA and CDR2 YSYEKL. This CDR3 comprises 16 residues. CDR3 bases: TGCGCCAGCAGCCAAGCCGGGCTAGCTAGACGAGAGACCCAGTACTTC. It translates to CASSQAGLARRETQYF.

This chain links TRBV18 with TRBJ2-7; 7 bases are shared with TRBD2. This CDR3 region has 16 residues. The J segment lost 5 bases and the V segment lost 6 bases, leaving 16 bases of the junction unmatched. Germline V CDR1 and CDR2: KGHSH, LQKENI. The CDR3 DNA reads as TGTGCCAGCTCCCCGGAGAGGGGCGGGAGTCAGGACGAGCAGTACTTC. Its translation is CASSPERGGSQDEQYF.

This clone was observed a single time. The chain uses TRBV9 and TRBJ1-2; 8 bases line up with TRBD1. The CDR3 contains 15 residues. V trimming: 4 bases; J trimming: 2 bases; junction bases outside the gene matches: 7. The germline gives CDR1 SGDLS, CDR2 YYNGEE. The CDR3 region has the DNA TGTGCCAGCAGCCTCACAGGGGGGGGAAACTATGGCTACACCTTC. Its translation: CASSLTGGGNYGYTF. The whole variable domain, filled in from reference TRBV9 and TRBJ1-2, reads DSGVTQTPKHLITATGQRVTLRCSPRSGDLSVYWYQQSLDQGLQFLIQYYNGEERAKGNILERFSAQQFPDLHSELNLSSLELGDSALYFCASSLTGGGNYGYTFGSGTRLTVV.

Of note for this clone: Other DNA variants within this sample encode the same CDR3. The V gene is TRBV19, the J gene TRBJ1-5, with D maybe TRBD1 (5 bases). V was pared by 3 bases and J by 0 bases, with 6 bases between. The CDR3 sequence is 14 residues long. Germline lookup yields CDR1 LNHDA and CDR2 SQIVND (reference sequence). The chain's CDR3 is CASSIRDSNQPQHF. The CDR3, as DNA: TGTGCCAGTAGTATCAGGGATAGCAATCAGCCCCAGCATTTT.

This clone was detected once. CDR3 bases: TGTGCCAGCAGGAATGCGCAGGGGGCCTACGAGCAGTACTTC. It yields the protein CASRNAQGAYEQYF. V is TRBV2 and J is TRBJ2-7, with 7 bases lining up with TRBD1. CDR1 and CDR2 from the germline V gene are SNHLY and FYNNEI. V shed 6 bases and J 2 bases; nucleotides not matched to a gene: 7. The CDR3 length is 14 residues.

The gene calls are TRBV15 and TRBJ2-5; the D gene is possibly TRBD1 (6 bases). The germline V and J ends were trimmed by 4 bases and 5 bases, with 23 bases remaining between them. CDR1 and CDR2 from the germline V gene are LNHNV and YYDKDF (reference sequence). This CDR3 comprises 17 residues. The CDR3 DNA reads as TGTGCCACCAGCAAAAAAAGCCCGGGACACCCGTCGGAGACCCAGTACTTC. Translating it yields CATSKKSPGHPSETQYF.

V gene TRBV11-2 combines with J gene TRBJ2-1; TRBD2 agrees at 8 bases. The CDR3 loop spans 15 amino acids. Unmatched junction bases numbered 7, after V lost 3 bases and J lost 6 bases. Germline V gene data show CDR1 as SGHAT and CDR2 as FQNNGV. CDR3 residues: CASSFVGTSSNEQFF. The CDR3 coding sequence is TGTGCCAGCAGCTTTGTCGGGACTAGTAGCAATGAGCAGTTCTTC.

The chain links TRBV28 to TRBJ2-3; 8 bases are shared with TRBD2. CDR1 MDHEN and CDR2 SYDVKM come from the germline V gene. V was pared by 3 bases and J by 1 base, with 3 bases of the junction left unmatched. The CDR3 sequence is 15 residues long. This CDR3 is CASSFERERTDTQYF. The DNA of the CDR3 is TGTGCCAGCAGTTTCGAGCGGGAGCGCACAGATACGCAGTATTTT.

The chain joins TRBV6-5 to TRBJ1-5; D is ambiguous. Trimming stripped 5 bases from V and 3 bases from J, with 8 bases between. Germline CDR1 reads MNHEY; CDR2 reads SVGAGI. The length of the CDR3 is 13 residues. The CDR3 DNA reads as TGTGCCAGCAGTCAGTCGATCAATCAGCCCCAGCATTTT. Its protein is CASSQSINQPQHF.